This record covers a single TCR beta chain. The naive CD8 fraction comprised CD45RO-negative cells positively selected for CCR7 and excluded terminally differentiated effector memory CD45RA+ cells. TCRdb keeps only in-frame clones here, not all; method: immunoSEQ multiplex PCR. The repertoire has approximately 2,200,000 clones, roughly 91% of them found once; the top ten carry 1.5% to 2%. These data come from a study of shared clonotypes between healthy human individuals. The CDR3 totals 15 residues. Per germline, CDR1 MNHNY and CDR2 SVGAGI (reference sequence). Unmatched junction bases numbered 8, after V lost 3 bases and J lost 6 bases.

Source material: naive CD8+ T cells from PBMCs. The receptor's source is a man younger than 30 in good health. Some clones in this sample may be carry-over from other donors' samples. The chain uses TRBV6-6 and TRBJ2-3; TRBD2 agrees at 8 bases. CDR3: CASSYSGSGGDTQYF. In DNA, the CDR3 is TGTGCCAGCAGTTATTCAGGGTCGGGGGGGGATACGCAGTATTTT.